The 28 T cell receptor beta chains listed next were all sequenced from one sample in a study of blood T cells in healthy people across ages. A J-beta primer mix and a sample-barcoded 5' primer were used in a second PCR of roughly 7 to 12 cycles. TCRdb passed the 5' RACE reads through MiXCR, listing each CDR3 protein once. The table includes roughly 1,800,000 distinct CDR3 sequences, approximately 50% detected once. Material for sequencing was blood. The receptors here all came from a woman aged 40 to 50 in good health.

This clonotype has only a few counts. The chain is built from TRBV27 and TRBJ2-7; D is possibly TRBD1 (6 bases). Germline values: CDR1 MNHEY, CDR2 SMNVEV (reference sequence). V gave up 3 bases and J gave up 0 bases, with 21 bases separating them. There are 18 residues in the CDR3. The CDR3 DNA reads TGTGCCAGCAGTTTGGTGGGGGCCGGGACGGGGAGCTCCTACGAGCAGTACTTC. Amino acid sequence: CASSLVGAGTGSSYEQYF.

For this clonotype: An end of the junction differs from the germline gene, which may be a read error. The chain has TRBV5-1 and TRBJ2-6; no reliable D call. The CDR3 is made up of 14 amino acids. Germline CDR1 reads SGHRS; CDR2 reads YFSETQ. In DNA, the CDR3 is TGCGCCAGCAACTTGGTCGCTGGGGCCAACGTCCTGACTTTC. Its protein is CASNLVAGANVLTF.

This chain joins TRBV7-2 and TRBJ2-3, with 14 bases identical to TRBD2. CDR3 length: 19 amino acids. Germline V gene sequence: CDR1 SGHTA, CDR2 FQGNSA. The trim removed 5 bases at V and 4 bases at J, leaving 14 bases unmatched. CDR3 residues: CASSLGLAGGRSMPDTQYF. CDR3 nucleotide sequence: TGTGCCAGCAGCCTCGGACTAGCGGGGGGTCGGTCGATGCCAGATACGCAGTATTTT.

J is TRBJ2-7 and V is TRBV21-1; the table's D gene call, TRBD1, was not cross checked with the DNA. TRBV21-1 is recorded as a pseudogene. This CDR3 is 14 amino acids long. Here the CDR3 reads CASSRGTLPYEQYF. CDR3 in DNA: TGTGCCAGCAGCAGGGGGACACTCCCTTATGAGCAGTACTTC.

The CDR3, as DNA: TGTGCCAGCAGTTGGGGAACAGCTACCTTATCGTCTGTAGATACGCAGTATTTT. This codes for CASSWGTATLSSVDTQYF. V is TRBV28 and J is TRBJ2-3; D is uncertain. This CDR3 has 18 residues. V lost 4 bases, J lost 5 bases, and 25 bases lay in between. Germline loops: CDR1 MDHEN, CDR2 SYDVKM.

This clonotype was recorded at least ten times. The V call is TRBV7-2, the J call TRBJ2-1; D gene ambiguous. CDR3 size: 11 residues. V lost 4 bases and J lost 6, with 4 bases in between. Looked up from germline, CDR1 is SGHTA and CDR2 is FQGNSA. CDR3 protein: CASSSANEQFF. The CDR3, as DNA: TGTGCCAGCAGCTCAGCCAATGAGCAGTTCTTC. The whole variable domain, remainder taken from reference TRBV7-2 and TRBJ2-1, is GAGVSQSPSNKVTEKGKDVELRCDPISGHTALYWYRQSLGQGLEFLIYFQGNSAPDKSGLPSDRFSAERTGGSVSTLTIQRTQQEDSAVYLCASSSANEQFFGPGTRLTVL.

The CDR3: CASSLKDNEQFF. In nucleotides, the CDR3 is TGCGCCAGCAGCTTGAAAGACAATGAGCAGTTCTTC. The chain is built from TRBV5-1 and TRBJ2-1; the D is unclear. V lost 1 base, J lost 5 bases, and 4 bases lay in between. The CDR3 length is 12 residues. CDR1 is SGHRS, CDR2 YFSETQ, per germline.

V and J are TRBV12-3 or TRBV12-4 and TRBJ2-5, with 8 bases that match TRBD1. V shed 3 bases, J shed 4 bases, and the junction held 10 bases outside the gene matches. The CDR3 totals 16 residues. The CDR3, as DNA: TGTGCCAGCAGTTTTTACGGGCAGGGGGCCGGAGAGACCCAGTACTTC. It codes for CASSFYGQGAGETQYF.

For this clonotype: Compared with germline, one end of the junction differs, possibly owing to a read error. This chain connects TRBV7-9 to TRBJ2-1; the match to TRBD1 covers 8 bases. CDR1 and CDR2 from the germline V gene are SEHNR and FQNEAQ (reference sequence). The length of the CDR3 is 17 residues. This CDR3 reads CASSLGQGASAYSEQFF. The CDR3 DNA sequence: TGTGCCAGCAGCCTCGGGCAGGGGGCAAGCGCCTACAGTGAGCAGTTCTTC.

With respect to this clonotype: One junction end disagrees with the germline gene, perhaps due to a read error. The chain is built from TRBV10-3 and TRBJ2-1; D call uncertain. The CDR3 totals 14 residues. Germline assignment: CDR1 ENHRY and CDR2 SYGVKD. The CDR3 region has the DNA TGTGCCATCAGTATGGGGTCCTCCTACAAGGAGCAGTTCTTC. Translation: CAISMGSSYKEQFF.

This clonotype was seen a few times. This chain connects TRBV5-1 to TRBJ2-1; either TRBD1 or TRBD2 may supply D (5 bases each). Germline V lookup: CDR1 SGHRS, CDR2 YFSETQ. The V end was cut by 3 bases, the J end by 2 bases, with 15 bases between. This CDR3 has 16 residues. CDR3 amino acids: CASSSPGRQPYNEQFF. As DNA, the CDR3 is TGCGCCAGCAGCTCGCCGGGACGGCAACCCTACAATGAGCAGTTCTTC.

This clonotype was detected a few times. V usage is TRBV4-2 and J usage is TRBJ2-5; 11 bases are a match to TRBD2. The CDR3 is 16 amino acids. The germline V gene encodes CDR1 LGHNA and CDR2 YNFKEQ. J lost 2 bases, V lost 1 base, and 3 bases had no gene match. CDR3 loop: CASSQGVAGGQETQYF. For the CDR3, the DNA is TGTGCCAGCAGCCAAGGGGTAGCGGGGGGGCAAGAGACCCAGTACTTC.

This clonotype was counted ten times or more. The chain carries TRBV28 and TRBJ2-3; 7 bases line up with TRBD2. This CDR3 spans 15 amino acids. Germline CDR1 is MDHEN and CDR2 is SYDVKM. V lost 6 bases to trimming and J lost 4 bases; unmatched junction nucleotides: 10. The CDR3 coding sequence is TGTGCCAGCAGCTTAAGTGGCGGGGGAGCAGATACGCAGTATTTT. Amino acid sequence: CASSLSGGGADTQYF.

The chain employs TRBV4-3 and TRBJ2-4; no reliable D call. The CDR3 runs 11 residues. Trimming stripped 1 base from V and 8 bases from J, with 3 bases between. Germline-derived CDR1 and CDR2 are LGHNA and YSLEER. CDR3 in amino acids: CASSQGHIQYF. CDR3 in DNA: TGCGCCAGCAGCCAAGGACACATTCAGTACTTC.

The sample holds many counts of this clonotype. This may be a read error: a much more frequent sequence differs by one nucleotide. V gene TRBV12-3 or TRBV12-4 combines with J gene TRBJ2-5; D is unclear. The CDR3 is 11 residues long. The CDR3 sequence is CASSMEETQYF. For the CDR3, the DNA is TGCGCCAGCAGCATGGAAGAGACCCAGTACTTC.

The J gene is TRBJ2-5, the V gene TRBV20-1, with D maybe TRBD2 (6 bases). The J call may be incorrect, as the DNA end agrees better with TRBJ2-7. This CDR3 is built from 16 residues. The V gene's germline CDR1 is DFQATT and CDR2 SNEGSKA (reference sequence). The CDR3 nucleotides are TGCAGTGCTAGAGGACGTGGGGGGACTTACTCCTACGAGCAGTACTTC. It codes for CSARGRGGTYSYEQYF.

This clonotype occurred a few times. The chain employs TRBV24-1 and TRBJ2-3, with TRBD1 matching 10 bases. The CDR3 runs to 16 residues. Germline-derived CDR1 and CDR2 are KGHDR and SFDVKD. The V and J ends lost 2 bases and 2 bases, in that order; junction bases with no gene match: 3. This chain's CDR3 is CATSDSGQGHTDTQYF. Here the CDR3 DNA reads TGTGCCACCAGTGATTCGGGACAGGGGCACACAGATACGCAGTATTTT.

This clonotype showed up just a few times. The rearrangement uses TRBV7-2 and TRBJ2-1; 14 bases align to TRBD2. The CDR3 has 15 amino acids. V shed 5 bases, J shed 10 bases, and the junction held 7 bases outside the gene matches. CDR1 and CDR2 (germline): SGHTA, FQGNSA. The CDR3 nucleotides read TGTGCCAGCAGCCGACTAGCGGGGGGGTGGAACGAGCAGTTCTTC. It yields the protein CASSRLAGGWNEQFF.

The rearrangement joins TRBV28 to TRBJ2-7; perhaps TRBD1 as D (5 bases). With 6 bases removed from V and 0 bases from J, the gap between germline ends came to 27 bases. Germline-derived CDR1 and CDR2 are MDHEN and SYDVKM. CDR3 length: 19 residues. The CDR3 reads CASRPTRTPLRAVSYEQYF. Here the CDR3 DNA reads TGTGCCAGCAGACCGACCCGGACACCTCTCAGGGCAGTCTCCTACGAGCAGTACTTC.

The V call is TRBV20-1, the J call TRBJ2-1; D perhaps matches TRBD1 (5 bases). CDR1 DFQATT and CDR2 SNEGSKA come from the germline V gene (reference sequence). The CDR3 extends over 12 amino acids. Trimming removed 3 bases from V and 5 bases from J, with 8 bases in between. The CDR3: CSASREDNEQFF. The CDR3 coding sequence is TGCAGTGCTAGCAGGGAAGACAATGAGCAGTTCTTC.

This clonotype has at least ten counts. The V and J genes are TRBV20-1 and TRBJ2-7; D might be TRBD2 (6 bases). Between the trimmed V and J ends, which lost 0 bases and 0 bases, there was a span of 6 bases. The CDR3 has 13 residues. The germline gives CDR1 DFQATT, CDR2 SNEGSKA (reference sequence). CDR3 protein: CSARDGGSYEQYF. The CDR3 coding sequence is TGCAGTGCTAGAGACGGGGGCTCCTACGAGCAGTACTTC.

This clonotype showed up just a few times. This chain links TRBV3-1 with TRBJ1-5, with unresolved D. CDR1 and CDR2 (germline): LGHDT, YNNKEL (reference sequence). This CDR3 has 18 amino acids. Trimming removed 0 bases at V and 0 bases at J, with 15 bases between. CDR3 sequence (DNA): TGTGCCAGCAGCCAAGATGGAGGGTATGGGTATAGCAATCAGCCCCAGCATTTT. Residues: CASSQDGGYGYSNQPQHF.

The J gene is TRBJ2-3, the V gene TRBV5-1; 11 positions agree with TRBD2. Germline V CDR1 and CDR2: SGHRS, YFSETQ. The CDR3 has 18 amino acids. The trim removed 0 bases at V and 4 bases at J, leaving 10 bases unmatched. CDR3 region: CASSLVSVAGGLADTQYF. In DNA, the CDR3 is TGCGCCAGCAGCTTGGTGTCTGTAGCGGGGGGGCTAGCAGATACGCAGTATTTT.

The chain links TRBV11-2 to TRBJ2-4; D is possibly TRBD2 (6 bases). The J call may be incorrect, as the DNA end agrees better with TRBJ2-7. The CDR3 has 15 residues. Germline lookup yields CDR1 SGHAT and CDR2 FQNNGV. The chain's CDR3 is CASSPYGQGGYEQYF. The CDR3 bases are TGTGCCAGCAGCCCCTATGGCCAGGGAGGCTACGAGCAGTACTTC.

V is TRBV12-3 or TRBV12-4 and J is TRBJ2-1, with 7 nucleotides matching TRBD2. After removal of 3 bases from V and 9 bases from J, the junction contained 2 bases not matched to a gene. The CDR3 contains 12 residues. The DNA of the CDR3 is TGTGCCAGCAGTTTGGGGGGGTTTGAGCAGTTCTTC. It is translated as CASSLGGFEQFF.

The chain uses TRBV27 and TRBJ1-2; 7 bases fit TRBD1. Trimming removed 5 bases from V and 7 bases from J; junction bases left unmatched: 16. Germline V gene sequence: CDR1 MNHEY, CDR2 SMNVEV (reference sequence). The CDR3 runs 16 residues. The CDR3 sequence is CASSLPGQNNFSGYTF. The CDR3 coding sequence is TGTGCCAGCAGTCTTCCGGGACAGAACAACTTTTCTGGCTACACCTTC.

The genes are TRBV7-2 and TRBJ2-7; TRBD2 agrees at 7 bases. With the DNA end fitting TRBJ2-5 better, the J assignment may be wrong. This CDR3 comprises 15 residues. Germline V lookup: CDR1 SGHTA, CDR2 FQGNSA. This chain's CDR3 is CASSLGSGESGTQYF. In DNA form, the CDR3 reads TGTGCCAGCAGCTTGGGGAGCGGGGAGTCGGGGACCCAGTACTTC.

This clonotype was seen only a few times. This chain joins TRBV28 and TRBJ2-5; possibly TRBD1 for D (6 bases). Germline values: CDR1 MDHEN, CDR2 SYDVKM. This CDR3 has 12 residues. V was clipped by 10 bases and J by 2 bases, with 11 bases between them. Here the CDR3 DNA reads TGTGCCACCGGGACACGACAAGAGACCCAGTACTTC. It is translated as CATGTRQETQYF.